The entry below gives a single TCR beta chain sequence along with its context. The V gene end was trimmed by 5 bases and the J gene end by 1 base; junction bases not matched to a gene: 4. The CDR3 totals 16 residues. CDR1 is SGHRS and CDR2 is YFSETQ in the germline V gene. Assay used: immunoSEQ multiplex PCR; TCRdb lists only in-frame clones, some missing. The data contain approximately 88,000 clones, approximately 93% of them seen just once; the ten biggest clones take up nearly 0.95%. These data originate in a study of control samples from healthy donors and cancer patients. The source is a woman in her twenties or thirties in good health. The specimen sequenced was blood. The rearrangement uses TRBV5-1 and TRBJ2-2, with 11 bases identical to TRBD2. The CDR3 protein is CASSTGTSGNTGELFF. The CDR3 DNA is TGCGCCAGCAGTACCGGGACTAGCGGGAACACCGGGGAGCTGTTTTTT.